The clone carrying this T cell receptor beta chain has only a few counts. What it recognizes is unknown. The data were taken from a study of T-cell memory formation after mild COVID-19. The wider study: TCR clusters were mostly confined to one donor each.

General observations from the study: Cross-reactive memory apparently joined, as some responding clones appeared in pre-infection memory. Clones contracting day 15 to 85 were balanced CD4/CD8; later expanders leaned CD4+. Those CD4+ clones that contracted were mainly in CM and EM (CD8+ ones in EMRA).

TCRdb called the 5' RACE reads again in MiXCR, with one record for every CDR3 protein. Here the sample spans about 390,000 distinct CDR3 sequences, about 17% being singletons. There are 12 residues in the CDR3. The V end lost 7 bases, the J end lost 7 bases, and 11 bases lay between the germline ends. CDR1 is MDHEN, CDR2 SYDVKM, per germline. The rearrangement uses TRBV28 and TRBJ1-5; no definite D call. Sequences were obtained from PBMCs or a T cell subset sorted from them (not recorded which). The receptor was derived from a young man who had mild COVID-19 (a few samples of this study predate the infection). Cell type and time point are not known. The CDR3 nucleotides read TGTGCCAGCACCACAGTGACCCAGCCCCAGCATTTT. It codes for CASTTVTQPQHF.